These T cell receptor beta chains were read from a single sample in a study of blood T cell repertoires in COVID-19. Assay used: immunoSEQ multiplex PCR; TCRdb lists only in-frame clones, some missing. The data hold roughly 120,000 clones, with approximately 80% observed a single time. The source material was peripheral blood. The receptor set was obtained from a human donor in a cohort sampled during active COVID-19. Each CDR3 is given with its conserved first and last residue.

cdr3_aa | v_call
CASGNREGNTIYF | TRBV4-1
CASSEGLGNEQYF | TRBV28
CASSVTSGGSYEQYF | TRBV5-5
CACPTGENYGYTF | TRBV30
CASSRWRQEETQYF | TRBV11-3
CSVHRDHEQFF | TRBV29-1
CASSIGGGNTIYF | TRBV19
CASSRAGTGRAYEQYF | TRBV28
CASSSGARRDTEAFF | TRBV18
CASSFVENAKLERVYEQYF | TRBV5-1
CASSLSGEDNEAFF | TRBV7-3
CASGSGGEQYF | TRBV12-3/TRBV12-4
CASSARGPNSPLHF | TRBV10-2
CASSQGQGADEAFF | TRBV4-1
CASSPETGGTNYGYTF | TRBV18
CASSLGTSGGLGYF | TRBV5-1
CASSLTHQETQYF | TRBV11-2
CASSQRGDLEKLFF | TRBV4-1
CASRGQFNSPLHF | TRBV2
CASSIDRDNEQYF | TRBV19
CASSPQRDGYEQYF | TRBV7-9
CASSFPEIGQPQHF | TRBV28
CASSAGQGYTEAFF | TRBV5-1
CASSQGGGADFNYGYTF | TRBV3-1/TRBV3-2
CASSLVSEDYEQYF | TRBV7-6
CASSLGDRASPLHF | TRBV5-1
CASAKDEGAGNEQYF | TRBV3-1/TRBV3-2
CASSQVPAAGGFYEQYF | TRBV3-1/TRBV3-2
CASSLKRTSGYYEQYF | TRBV5-1
CASSQDGNGRGPGIEKLFF | TRBV4-2
CASSLVGGRSSGANVLTF | TRBV5-1
CASSVEGIYNEQFF | TRBV2
CASREGQGPYEQYF | TRBV28
CASSHTSRGHEQYF | TRBV27
CASSPGRGSNQPQHF | TRBV5-1
CASSPRTGGFSEAFF | TRBV7-2
CSVHWGGETQYF | TRBV29-1
CASSLRVQGLGQPQHF | TRBV28
CASSPSGGTEAFF | TRBV18
CASDTSPDRGLAGVLYEQYF | TRBV27
CASSKTGTNYGYTF | TRBV19
CASSKGQGVGEQYF | TRBV5-1